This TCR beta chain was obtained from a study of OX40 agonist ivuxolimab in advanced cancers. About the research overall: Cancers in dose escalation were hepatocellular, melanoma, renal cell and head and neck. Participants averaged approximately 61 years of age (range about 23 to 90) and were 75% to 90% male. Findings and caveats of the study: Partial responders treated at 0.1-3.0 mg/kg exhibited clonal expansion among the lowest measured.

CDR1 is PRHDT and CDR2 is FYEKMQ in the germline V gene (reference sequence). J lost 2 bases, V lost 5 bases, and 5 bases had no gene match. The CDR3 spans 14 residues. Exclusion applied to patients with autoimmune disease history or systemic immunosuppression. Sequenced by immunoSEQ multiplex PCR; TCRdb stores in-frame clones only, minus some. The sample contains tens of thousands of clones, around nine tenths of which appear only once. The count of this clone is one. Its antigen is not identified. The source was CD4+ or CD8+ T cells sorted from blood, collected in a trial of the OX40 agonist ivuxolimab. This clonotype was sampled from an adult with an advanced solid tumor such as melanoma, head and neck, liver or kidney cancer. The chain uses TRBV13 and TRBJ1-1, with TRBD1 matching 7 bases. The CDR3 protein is CASSIRQGNTEAFF. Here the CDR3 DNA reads TGTGCCAGCAGCATCCGACAGGGAAACACTGAAGCTTTCTTT.